The T cell receptor (beta chain) under discussion was sequenced for a study of T cell repertoires in cytomegalovirus infection (dated by TCRdb to between 2019 and 2020). As for the study more broadly: The peptide stimulations were aimed at well-studied HLA-B-restricted epitopes as well as recently identified HLA-C-restricted CMV epitopes, whose presentation resists viral immunomodulation. Because public TCR beta signatures pointed to carriage of CMV infection together with the matching HLA type, the HLA type of each donor mattered for the analysis. Study-wide findings and limitations: In both this cohort and an independent cohort of several hundred donors, the cumulative frequency of public TCR beta family members distinguished carriers of CMV infection plus the relevant HLA type. The ex vivo response was dominated by HLA-C-restricted CMV-specific TCR beta clonotypes, and the single most frequent clonotype in two of eight donors was supplied by these HLA-C-restricted clonotypes.

TCRdb lists the instrument as Illumina HiSeq 1500. Through fastp at Q25 and MiXCR, TCRdb rebuilt clones from the public reads, retaining in-frame beta chains. Rows are combined by CDR3 protein, so each entry shows the most common genes and DNA. This sample is represented by more than 65,000 distinct CDR3 sequences; 45% to 55% of them were singletons. The ten largest make up 85% to 95% of the sample. This clonotype appeared a few times. Its cognate antigen has yet to be identified. One base away there is no much larger clone; base qualities are not given. Per the publication, the treatment or condition label means: in vitro stimulation with specific CMV peptide epitopes to enrich CMV-specific T cells. The sequencing here drew on CD8+ T cells from cultured PBMCs, taken from culture after CMV antigen stimulation. The sequence was collected from a human donor in good health (CMV status not recorded). Some clones in this sample may be carry-over from other donors' samples.

CDR3 loop: CASSLWSGWAQYF. The nucleotides read TGTGCCAGCAGCTTATGGTCTGGGTGGGCCCAGTACTTC. The chain joins TRBV7-3 to TRBJ2-5; the D segment cannot be called with confidence. CDR1 and CDR2, per the germline V gene, are SGHTA and FQGTGA. Including the terminal cysteine and phenylalanine, the CDR3 comprises 13 residues. Kept here is only the CDR3 DNA, which spans 39 bases and is read in frame from base 1. Trimming costs V 2 bases and J 9 bases, and their ends lie 13 bases apart.